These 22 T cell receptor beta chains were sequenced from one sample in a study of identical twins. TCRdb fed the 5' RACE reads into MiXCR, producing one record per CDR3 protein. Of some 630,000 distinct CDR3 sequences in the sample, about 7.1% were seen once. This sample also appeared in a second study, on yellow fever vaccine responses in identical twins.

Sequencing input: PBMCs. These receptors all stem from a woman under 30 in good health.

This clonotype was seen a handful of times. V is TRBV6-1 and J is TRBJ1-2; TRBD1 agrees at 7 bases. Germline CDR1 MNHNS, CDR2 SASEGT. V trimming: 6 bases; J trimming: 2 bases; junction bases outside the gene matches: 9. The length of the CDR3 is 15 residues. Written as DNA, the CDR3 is TGTGCCAGCAGCCCCCCGGCAGGGGGAAACTATGGCTACACCTTC. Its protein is CASSPPAGGNYGYTF.

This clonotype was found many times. CDR3: CATSDSTGTGNYGYTF. CDR3 bases: TGTGCCACCAGTGATTCTACCGGGACAGGGAACTATGGCTACACCTTC. This rearrangement joins TRBV24-1 to TRBJ1-2; TRBD1 agrees at 9 bases. V was pared by 2 bases and J by 2 bases, with 5 bases of the junction left unmatched. The CDR3 runs 16 residues. Germline V gene lookup returns CDR1 KGHDR and CDR2 SFDVKD.

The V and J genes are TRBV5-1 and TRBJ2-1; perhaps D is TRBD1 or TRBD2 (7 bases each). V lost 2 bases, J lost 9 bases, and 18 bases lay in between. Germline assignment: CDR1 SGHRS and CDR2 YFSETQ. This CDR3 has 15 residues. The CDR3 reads CASSFRPGGDGEQFF. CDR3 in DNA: TGCGCCAGCAGCTTCCGTCCAGGGGGGGACGGTGAGCAGTTCTTC.

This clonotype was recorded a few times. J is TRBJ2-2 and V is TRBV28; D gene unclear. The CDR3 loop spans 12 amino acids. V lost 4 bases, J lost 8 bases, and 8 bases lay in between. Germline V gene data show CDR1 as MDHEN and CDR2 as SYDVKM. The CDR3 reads CASSSVYGELFF. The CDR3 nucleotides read TGTGCCAGCAGTTCCGTTTATGGGGAGCTGTTTTTT.

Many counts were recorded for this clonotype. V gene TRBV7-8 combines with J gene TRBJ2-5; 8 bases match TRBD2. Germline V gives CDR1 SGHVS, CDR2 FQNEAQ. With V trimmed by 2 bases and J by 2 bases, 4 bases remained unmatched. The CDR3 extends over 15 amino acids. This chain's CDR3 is CASSLSAGGQETQYF. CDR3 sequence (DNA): TGTGCCAGCAGCTTATCGGCGGGGGGACAAGAGACCCAGTACTTC.

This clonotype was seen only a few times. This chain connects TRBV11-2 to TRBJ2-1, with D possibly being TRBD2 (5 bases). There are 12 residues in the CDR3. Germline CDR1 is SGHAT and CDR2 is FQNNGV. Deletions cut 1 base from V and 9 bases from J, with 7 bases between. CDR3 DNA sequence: TGTGCCAGCAGCTTAGGAGGGATTGAGCAGTTCTTC. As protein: CASSLGGIEQFF.

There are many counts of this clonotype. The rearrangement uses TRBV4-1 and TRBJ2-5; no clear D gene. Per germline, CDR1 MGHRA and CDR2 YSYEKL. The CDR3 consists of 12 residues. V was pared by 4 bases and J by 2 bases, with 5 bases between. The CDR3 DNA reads TGCGCCAGCAGCCGCCCACAAGAGACCCAGTACTTC. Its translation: CASSRPQETQYF.

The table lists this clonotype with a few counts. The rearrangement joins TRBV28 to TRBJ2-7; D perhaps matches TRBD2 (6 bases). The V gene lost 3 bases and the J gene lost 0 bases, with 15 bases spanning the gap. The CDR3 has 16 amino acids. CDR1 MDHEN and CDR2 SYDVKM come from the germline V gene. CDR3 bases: TGTGCCAGCAGTTTTCCTTTGACTAGTAGCTCCTACGAGCAGTACTTC. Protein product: CASSFPLTSSSYEQYF.

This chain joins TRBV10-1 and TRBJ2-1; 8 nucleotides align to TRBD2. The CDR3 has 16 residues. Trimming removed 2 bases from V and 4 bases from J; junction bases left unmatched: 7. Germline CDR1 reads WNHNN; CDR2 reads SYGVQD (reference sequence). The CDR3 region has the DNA TGCGCCAGCAGTGAGGGGGCCAGCGGGGGATACAATGAGCAGTTCTTC. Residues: CASSEGASGGYNEQFF.

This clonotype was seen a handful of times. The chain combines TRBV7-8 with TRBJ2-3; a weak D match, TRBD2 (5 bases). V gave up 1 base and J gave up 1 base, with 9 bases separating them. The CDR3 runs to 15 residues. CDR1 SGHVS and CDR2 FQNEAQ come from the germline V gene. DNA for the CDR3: TGTGCCAGCAGCTTAGACGGGCGGGGCACAGATACGCAGTATTTT. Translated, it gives CASSLDGRGTDTQYF.

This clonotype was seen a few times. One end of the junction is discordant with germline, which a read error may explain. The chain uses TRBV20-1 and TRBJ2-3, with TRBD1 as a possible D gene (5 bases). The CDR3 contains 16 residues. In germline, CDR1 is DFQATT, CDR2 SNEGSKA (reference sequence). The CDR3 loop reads CCASPLGVSSTDTQYF. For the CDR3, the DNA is TGCTGTGCGTCTCCGCTAGGGGTCTCCAGCACAGATACGCAGTATTTT.

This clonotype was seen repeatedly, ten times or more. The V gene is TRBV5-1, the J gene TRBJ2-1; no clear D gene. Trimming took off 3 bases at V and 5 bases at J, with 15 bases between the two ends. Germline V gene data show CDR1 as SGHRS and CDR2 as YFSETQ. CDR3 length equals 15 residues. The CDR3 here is CASSSDKLRDNEQFF. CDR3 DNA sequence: TGCGCCAGCAGCTCTGATAAGCTCCGGGACAATGAGCAGTTCTTC. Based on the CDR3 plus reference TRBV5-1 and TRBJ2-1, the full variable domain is KAGVTQTPRYLIKTRGQQVTLSCSPISGHRSVSWYQQTPGQGLQFLFEYFSETQRNKGNFPGRFSGRQFSNSRSEMNVSTLELGDSALYLCASSSDKLRDNEQFFGPGTRLTVL.

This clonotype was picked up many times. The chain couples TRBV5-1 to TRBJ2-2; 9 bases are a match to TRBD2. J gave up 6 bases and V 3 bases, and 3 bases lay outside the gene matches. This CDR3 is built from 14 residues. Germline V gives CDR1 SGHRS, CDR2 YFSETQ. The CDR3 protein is CASSYVAGAGELFF. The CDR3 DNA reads TGCGCCAGCAGCTATGTAGCGGGGGCCGGGGAGCTGTTTTTT. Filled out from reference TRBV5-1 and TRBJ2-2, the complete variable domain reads KAGVTQTPRYLIKTRGQQVTLSCSPISGHRSVSWYQQTPGQGLQFLFEYFSETQRNKGNFPGRFSGRQFSNSRSEMNVSTLELGDSALYLCASSYVAGAGELFFGEGSRLTVL.

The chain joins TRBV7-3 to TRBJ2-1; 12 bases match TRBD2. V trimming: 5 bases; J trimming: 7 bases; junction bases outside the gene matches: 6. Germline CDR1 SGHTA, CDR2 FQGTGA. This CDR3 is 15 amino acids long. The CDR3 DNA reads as TGTGCCAGCAGCCCTTCTAGCGGGAGGGTTAATGAGCAGTTCTTC. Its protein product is CASSPSSGRVNEQFF. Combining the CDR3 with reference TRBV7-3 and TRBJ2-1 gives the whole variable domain GAGVSQTPSNKVTEKGKYVELRCDPISGHTALYWYRQSLGQGPEFLIYFQGTGAADDSGLPNDRFFAVRPEGSVSTLKIQRTERGDSAVYLCASSPSSGRVNEQFFGPGTRLTVL.

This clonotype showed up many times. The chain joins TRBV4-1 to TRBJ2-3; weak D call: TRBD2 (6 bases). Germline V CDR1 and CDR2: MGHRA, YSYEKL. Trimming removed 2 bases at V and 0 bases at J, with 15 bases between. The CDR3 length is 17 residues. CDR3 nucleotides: TGCGCCAGCAGCCAACGACTGGCTAGCGCTAGCACAGATACGCAGTATTTT. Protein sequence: CASSQRLASASTDTQYF.

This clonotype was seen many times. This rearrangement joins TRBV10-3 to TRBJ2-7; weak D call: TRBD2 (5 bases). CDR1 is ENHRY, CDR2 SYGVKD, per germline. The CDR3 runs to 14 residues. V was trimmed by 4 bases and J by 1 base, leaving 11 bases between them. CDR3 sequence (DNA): TGTGCCATCAGTGGGGTTCGAGGGTCCTACGAGCAGTACTTC. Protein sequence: CAISGVRGSYEQYF.

CDR3 nucleotides: TGCGCCAGCAGCCAAGTCACCGGGACTAGCGGGAGGGCACTTCCCTACGAGCAGTACTTC. Residues: CASSQVTGTSGRALPYEQYF. The chain employs TRBV4-1 and TRBJ2-7; 16 bases fit TRBD2. Per germline, CDR1 MGHRA and CDR2 YSYEKL. The CDR3 has 20 residues. V shed 1 base, J shed 2 bases, and the junction held 11 bases outside the gene matches.

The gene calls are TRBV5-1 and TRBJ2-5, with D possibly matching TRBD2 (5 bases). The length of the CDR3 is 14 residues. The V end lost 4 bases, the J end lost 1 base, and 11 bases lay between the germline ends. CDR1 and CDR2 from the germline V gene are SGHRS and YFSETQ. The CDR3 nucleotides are TGCGCCAGCAGCAACCAGCGGTCCCAAGAGACCCAGTACTTC. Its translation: CASSNQRSQETQYF.

CDR3 protein: CASRTGVNLQETQYF. The DNA for the CDR3 is TGTGCCAGCAGAACAGGGGTAAACCTCCAAGAGACCCAGTACTTC. The chain combines TRBV5-4 with TRBJ2-5; TRBD1 matches 7 bases. V shed 5 bases and J 1 base; nucleotides not matched to a gene: 8. CDR1 and CDR2 from the germline V gene are SGHNT and YYREEE (reference sequence). The CDR3 has 15 amino acids.

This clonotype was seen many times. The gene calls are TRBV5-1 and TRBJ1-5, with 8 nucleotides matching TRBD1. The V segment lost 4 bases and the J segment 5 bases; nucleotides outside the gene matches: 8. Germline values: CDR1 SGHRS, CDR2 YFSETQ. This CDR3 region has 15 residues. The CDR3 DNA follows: TGCGCCAGCAGCCCTAGGACAGGGTCCGATCAGCCCCAGCATTTT. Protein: CASSPRTGSDQPQHF.

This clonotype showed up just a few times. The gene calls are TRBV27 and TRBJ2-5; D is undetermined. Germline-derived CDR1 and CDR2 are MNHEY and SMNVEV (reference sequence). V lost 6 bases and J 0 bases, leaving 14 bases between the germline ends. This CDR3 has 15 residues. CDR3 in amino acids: CASSGSGIDQETQYF. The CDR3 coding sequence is TGTGCCAGCAGCGGCAGTGGTATAGACCAAGAGACCCAGTACTTC.

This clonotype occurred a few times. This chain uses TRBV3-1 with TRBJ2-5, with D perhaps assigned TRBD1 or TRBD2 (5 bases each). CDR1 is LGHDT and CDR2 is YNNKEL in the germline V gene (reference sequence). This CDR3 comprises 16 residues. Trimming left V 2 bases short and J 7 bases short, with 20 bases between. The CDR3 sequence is CASSQRTTGPPLTQYF. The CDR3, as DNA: TGTGCCAGCAGCCAAAGGACAACGGGACCCCCTTTGACCCAGTACTTC.